The T cell receptor beta chain described here comes from a study of cytomegalovirus exposure and HLA in healthy donors. Broader study findings: Among the CMV-associated chains, a few were confirmed in vitro as specific for CMV antigens. The study labeled 170 or so TCR beta chains cytomegalovirus-associated.

It was the approximately 120-subject validation cohort, separate from the approximately 700-subject first cohort, to which the donors belonged. This clone appeared a single time. Its antigen is as yet unknown. TCRdb's copy holds only in-frame clones and misses some; the assay was immunoSEQ multiplex PCR. The sample consists of approximately 270,000 clones, roughly 90% of them appearing once. V dropped 1 base and J dropped 3; count of bases not matched to a gene: 10. Germline V gene sequence: CDR1 LNHNV, CDR2 YYDKDF (reference sequence). The CDR3 spans 17 residues. This receptor was taken from a woman aged 18-29 years in good health and CMV-seronegative. The chain recombines TRBV15 with TRBJ2-3; 7 nucleotides align to TRBD2. Sequences were obtained from PBMCs. The CDR3: CATSRVSRGGVTDTQYF. CDR3 sequence (DNA): TGTGCCACCAGCAGAGTCTCTCGCGGGGGTGTAACAGATACGCAGTATTTT.